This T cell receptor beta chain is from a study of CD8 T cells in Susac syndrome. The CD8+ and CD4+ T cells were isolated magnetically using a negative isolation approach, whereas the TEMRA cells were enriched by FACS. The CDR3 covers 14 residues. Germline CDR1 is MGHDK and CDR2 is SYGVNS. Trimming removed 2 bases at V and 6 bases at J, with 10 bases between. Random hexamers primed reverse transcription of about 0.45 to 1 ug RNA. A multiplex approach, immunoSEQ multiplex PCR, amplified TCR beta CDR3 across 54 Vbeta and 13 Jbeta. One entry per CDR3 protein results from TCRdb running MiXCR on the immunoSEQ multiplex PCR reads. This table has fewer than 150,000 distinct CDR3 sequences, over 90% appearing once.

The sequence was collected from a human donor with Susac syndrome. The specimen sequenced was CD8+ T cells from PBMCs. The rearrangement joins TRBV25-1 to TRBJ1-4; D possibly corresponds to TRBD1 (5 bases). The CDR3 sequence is CASSEGGMDEKLFF. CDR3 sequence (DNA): TGTGCCAGCAGTGAAGGGGGGATGGATGAAAAACTGTTTTTT.